The clone carrying this TCR beta chain appeared many times. Its antigen is not identified. This specimen comes from a study of T cells in Graves' hyperthyroidism and ophthalmopathy. Amplification targeted TCR beta CDR3 regions from RNA transcripts. HTBI primers were the set used in a first-round RT-PCR of the TCR CDR3. TCRdb recomputed calls from the multiplex PCR reads with MiXCR, one row per CDR3 protein. There are nearly 750,000 distinct CDR3 sequences in the sample; approximately 40% occur only once, and around 32% lies in the top ten. No ophthalmopathy progression within 18 months constituted stable Graves' hyperthyroidism. Thyroid ultrasound and orbital computed tomography, with clinical symptoms and serum thyroxine and TRAb, informed diagnoses. Points from the study as a whole: Separation of ophthalmopathy from stable hyperthyroidism was achieved by a 13 V-J model.

The receptor's source is a woman in her thirties or forties with Graves' hyperthyroidism. The specimen was blood.

The CDR3 protein is CASSSTPWTESNQPQHF. The DNA of the CDR3 is TGTGCCAGCAGCTCGACGCCCTGGACAGAGAGCAATCAGCCCCAGCATTTT. The J gene is TRBJ1-5, the V gene TRBV7-2; D is possibly TRBD1 (6 bases). CDR3 size: 17 residues. V lost 4 bases to trimming and J lost 1 base, with 17 bases between them. In germline, CDR1 is SGHTA, CDR2 FQGNSA.